These 2 T cell receptor beta chains share one sample of origin, sequenced in a study of CD8 T cells in ankylosing spondylitis. MiXCR, run by TCRdb on the 5' RACE reads, gives a single entry per CDR3 protein. This sample has 190,000 or so distinct CDR3 sequences, with around 13% found just once. The sample taken for sequencing was blood, either unsorted or a sorted T cell fraction (not recorded which). These receptors originate from a male donor with ankylosing spondylitis or in good health (not recorded which).

In this sample, this clonotype turned up a few times. Compared with germline, one end of the junction differs, possibly owing to a read error. The chain couples TRBV29-1 to TRBJ1-5, with D unclear. The CDR3 has 12 residues. Germline V lookup: CDR1 SQVTM, CDR2 ANQGSEA. CDR3 sequence: CSVEDGNRPQHF. The DNA for the CDR3 is TGCAGCGTTGAGGACGGGAATCGGCCCCAGCATTTT.

A few counts support this clonotype. The genes are TRBV12-5 and TRBJ2-7; D not certain. This CDR3 is 11 amino acids long. The germline gives CDR1 LGHNT, CDR2 FRNRAP. V lost 5 bases and J lost 4, with 6 bases in between. CDR3: CASGLGYEQYF. The CDR3 DNA reads TGTGCTAGTGGTCTCGGATACGAGCAGTACTTC.